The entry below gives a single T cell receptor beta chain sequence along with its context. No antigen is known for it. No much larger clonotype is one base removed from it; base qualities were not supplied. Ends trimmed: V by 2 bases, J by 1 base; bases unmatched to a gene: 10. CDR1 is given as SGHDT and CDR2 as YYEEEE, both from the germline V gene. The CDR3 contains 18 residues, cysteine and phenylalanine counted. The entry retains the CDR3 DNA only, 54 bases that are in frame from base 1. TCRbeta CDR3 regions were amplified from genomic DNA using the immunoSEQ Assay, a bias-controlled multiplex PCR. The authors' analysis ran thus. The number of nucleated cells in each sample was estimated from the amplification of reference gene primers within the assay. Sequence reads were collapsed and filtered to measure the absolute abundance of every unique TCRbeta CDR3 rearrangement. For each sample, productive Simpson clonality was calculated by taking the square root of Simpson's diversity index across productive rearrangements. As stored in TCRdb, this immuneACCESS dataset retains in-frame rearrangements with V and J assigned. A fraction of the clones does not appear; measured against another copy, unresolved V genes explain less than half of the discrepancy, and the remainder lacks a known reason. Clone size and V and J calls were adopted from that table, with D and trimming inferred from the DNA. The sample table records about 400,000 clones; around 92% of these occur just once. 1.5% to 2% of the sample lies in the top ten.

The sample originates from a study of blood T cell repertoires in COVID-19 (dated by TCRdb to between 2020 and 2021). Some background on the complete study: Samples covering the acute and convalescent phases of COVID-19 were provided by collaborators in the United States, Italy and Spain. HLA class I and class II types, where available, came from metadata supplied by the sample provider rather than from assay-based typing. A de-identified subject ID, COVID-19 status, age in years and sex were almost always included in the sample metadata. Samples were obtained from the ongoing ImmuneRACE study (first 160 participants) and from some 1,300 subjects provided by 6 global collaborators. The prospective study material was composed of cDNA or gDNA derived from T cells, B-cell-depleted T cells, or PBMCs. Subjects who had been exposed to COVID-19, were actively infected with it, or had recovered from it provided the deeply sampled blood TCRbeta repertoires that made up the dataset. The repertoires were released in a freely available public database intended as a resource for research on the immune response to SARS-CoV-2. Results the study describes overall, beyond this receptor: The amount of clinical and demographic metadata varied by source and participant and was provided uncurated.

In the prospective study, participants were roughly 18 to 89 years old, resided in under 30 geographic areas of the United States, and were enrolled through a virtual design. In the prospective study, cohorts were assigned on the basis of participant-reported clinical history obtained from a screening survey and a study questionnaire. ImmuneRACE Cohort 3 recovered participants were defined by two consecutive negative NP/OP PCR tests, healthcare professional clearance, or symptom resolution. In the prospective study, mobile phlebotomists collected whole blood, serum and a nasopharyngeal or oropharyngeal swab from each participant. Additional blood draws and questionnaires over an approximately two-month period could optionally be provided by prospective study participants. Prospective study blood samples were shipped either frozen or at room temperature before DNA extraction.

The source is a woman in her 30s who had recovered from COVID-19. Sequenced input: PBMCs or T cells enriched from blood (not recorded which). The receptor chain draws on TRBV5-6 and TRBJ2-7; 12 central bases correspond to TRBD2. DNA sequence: TGTGCCAGCAGCTTACCGGGACTAGCGGGTTTCCTATCCTACGAGCAGTACTTC. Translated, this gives CASSLPGLAGFLSYEQYF. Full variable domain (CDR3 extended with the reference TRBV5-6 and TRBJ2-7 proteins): DAGVTQSPTHLIKTRGQQVTLRCSPKSGHDTVSWYQQALGQGPQFIFQYYEEEERQRGNFPDRFSGHQFPNYSSELNVNALLLGDSALYLCASSLPGLAGFLSYEQYFGPGTRLTVT.